A single sample gave rise to the 14 T cell receptor beta chains below, sequenced in a study of blood T cell repertoires in COVID-19. The table came from immunoSEQ multiplex PCR; TCRdb's copy has only in-frame clones and leaves some out. The sample shows about 400,000 clones, approximately 87% of them seen only once. Sequenced input: PBMCs or T cells enriched from blood (not recorded which). These receptor sequences come from a woman aged 25-40 years with acute COVID-19.

For the CDR3, the DNA is TGTGCCATCAGTGTGGACAGGGGTACCAGGGCCGGGGAGCTGTTTTTT. Its translation is CAISVDRGTRAGELFF. The V call is TRBV10-3, the J call TRBJ2-2; 9 positions match TRBD1. V lost 4 bases, J lost 6 bases, and 9 bases stayed unmatched. Looked up from germline, CDR1 is ENHRY and CDR2 is SYGVKD. The CDR3 contains 16 residues.

This clone was counted only a few times. This chain links TRBV5-1 with TRBJ1-3; TRBD1 aligns across 7 bases. Germline lookup yields CDR1 SGHRS and CDR2 YFSETQ. The V and J ends lost 4 bases and 0 bases, in that order; junction bases with no gene match: 7. The CDR3 contains 16 residues. This CDR3 reads CASSPGQLLSGNTIYF. The CDR3 nucleotides are TGCGCCAGCAGCCCGGGACAGTTACTCTCTGGAAACACCATATATTTT.

This rearrangement joins TRBV3-1 (or the pseudogene TRBV3-2) to TRBJ2-3; 12 bases are a match to TRBD2. Germline CDR1 and CDR2: LGHDT and YNNKEL (reference sequence). Trimming removed 0 bases from V and 3 bases from J; junction bases left unmatched: 10. CDR3 length: 19 amino acids. CDR3 in amino acids: CASSQDASGGAEETDTQYF. The CDR3 DNA reads TGTGCCAGCAGCCAAGACGCTAGCGGGGGGGCGGAGGAGACAGATACGCAGTATTTT.

Remarks on this clone: This same CDR3 is encoded by further DNA sequences in the sample. The chain links TRBV30 to TRBJ1-1, with 9 positions matching TRBD1. This CDR3 has 12 residues. Germline V gives CDR1 GTSNPN, CDR2 SVGIG (reference sequence). The ends lost 3 bases at V and 5 bases at J; junction bases unmatched: 1. The CDR3, as DNA: TGTGCCTGGAGCGGACAGGGGACTGAAGCTTTCTTT. This encodes CAWSGQGTEAFF.

J is TRBJ1-3 and V is TRBV2, with 7 bases that match TRBD1. In germline, CDR1 is SNHLY, CDR2 FYNNEI. The CDR3 is 16 residues long. V trimming: 5 bases; J trimming: 0 bases; junction bases outside the gene matches: 7. CDR3 coding DNA: TGTGCCAGCAGTCTAAGGACAGGCTCCTCTGGAAACACCATATATTTT. Translating it yields CASSLRTGSSGNTIYF.

The V and J genes are TRBV3-1 (or the pseudogene TRBV3-2) and TRBJ1-3; D gene unclear. Trimming pared 3 bases from V and 0 bases from J, leaving 12 bases between. Germline lookup yields CDR1 LGHDT and CDR2 YNNKEL (reference sequence). The CDR3 length is 16 residues. In DNA form, the CDR3 reads TGTGCCAGCAGCCATCGTACGGGAAGCTCTGGAAACACCATATATTTT. It is translated as CASSHRTGSSGNTIYF.

V is TRBV19 and J is TRBJ2-4; the match to TRBD1 covers 8 bases. This CDR3 has 17 residues. The V and J ends lost 4 bases and 6 bases, in that order; junction bases with no gene match: 14. Germline V gives CDR1 LNHDA, CDR2 SQIVND (reference sequence). The CDR3 DNA is TGTGCCAGTAGTAGGGGAGTCGGGACAGGACGTGGAAACATTCAGTACTTC. Translating it yields CASSRGVGTGRGNIQYF.

The chain links TRBV7-6 to TRBJ2-7; no reliable D call. V lost 5 bases and J 3 bases, leaving 14 bases between the germline ends. Germline loops: CDR1 SGHVS, CDR2 FNYEAQ. The CDR3 covers 14 residues. CDR3 DNA: TGTGCCAGCAGCCCCTCCGGTATAGTCTACGAGCAGTACTTC. Protein sequence: CASSPSGIVYEQYF.

The V gene is TRBV27, the J gene TRBJ2-7; 7 nucleotides align to TRBD2. V lost 5 bases, J lost 6 bases, and 7 bases stayed unmatched. The germline V gene encodes CDR1 MNHEY and CDR2 SMNVEV (reference sequence). CDR3 size: 13 residues. CDR3 residues: CASSPRGGGEQYF. CDR3 bases: TGTGCCAGCAGTCCTAGGGGCGGGGGCGAGCAGTACTTC.

CDR3 in amino acids: CATSARGSNTEAFF. CDR3 bases: TGTGCCACCAGTGCTAGGGGGTCGAACACTGAAGCTTTCTTT. The rearrangement uses TRBV24-1 and TRBJ1-1; D is possibly TRBD1 (6 bases). The CDR3 extends over 14 amino acids. Germline assignment: CDR1 KGHDR and CDR2 SFDVKD. V shed 5 bases and J shed 1 base, with 10 bases lying between them.

This clone appeared once. The chain uses TRBV10-2 and TRBJ2-1, with 8 bases identical to TRBD1. The CDR3 consists of 15 residues. From germline, CDR1 is WSHSY and CDR2 SAAADI. J gave up 6 bases and V 3 bases, and 7 bases lay outside the gene matches. This CDR3 is CASSEFRGPGNEQFF. CDR3 nucleotide sequence: TGCGCCAGCAGTGAATTCAGGGGGCCAGGCAATGAGCAGTTCTTC.

In this sample, this clone turned up once. This sequence joins TRBV19 and TRBJ2-3, with TRBD2 identical over 10 bases. V lost 7 bases and J lost 2; bases outside the gene matches: 9. Per germline, CDR1 LNHDA and CDR2 SQIVND (reference sequence). This CDR3 spans 16 amino acids. In nucleotides, the CDR3 is TGTGCCAGTATGAGCTCCCTAGCGGGGGCCACAGATACGCAGTATTTT. Amino acids: CASMSSLAGATDTQYF.

A single count supports this clone. This rearrangement joins TRBV3-1 (or the pseudogene TRBV3-2) to TRBJ1-3, with D possibly being TRBD1 (5 bases). CDR3 length: 18 amino acids. CDR1 LGHDT and CDR2 YNNKEL come from the germline V gene (reference sequence). Trimming took 0 bases from V and 0 from J, leaving 15 bases between them. Written as DNA, the CDR3 is TGTGCCAGCAGCCAAGAGTACCAGGGCAGATCCTCTGGAAACACCATATATTTT. Amino acid sequence: CASSQEYQGRSSGNTIYF.

This rearrangement joins TRBV27 to TRBJ1-1; D is uncertain. Germline V gene sequence: CDR1 MNHEY, CDR2 SMNVEV (reference sequence). The CDR3 runs to 13 residues. V lost 2 bases and J 5 bases, leaving 9 bases between the germline ends. This chain's CDR3 is CASSLIRETEAFF. CDR3 nucleotide sequence: TGTGCCAGCAGTTTAATCCGGGAGACTGAAGCTTTCTTT.